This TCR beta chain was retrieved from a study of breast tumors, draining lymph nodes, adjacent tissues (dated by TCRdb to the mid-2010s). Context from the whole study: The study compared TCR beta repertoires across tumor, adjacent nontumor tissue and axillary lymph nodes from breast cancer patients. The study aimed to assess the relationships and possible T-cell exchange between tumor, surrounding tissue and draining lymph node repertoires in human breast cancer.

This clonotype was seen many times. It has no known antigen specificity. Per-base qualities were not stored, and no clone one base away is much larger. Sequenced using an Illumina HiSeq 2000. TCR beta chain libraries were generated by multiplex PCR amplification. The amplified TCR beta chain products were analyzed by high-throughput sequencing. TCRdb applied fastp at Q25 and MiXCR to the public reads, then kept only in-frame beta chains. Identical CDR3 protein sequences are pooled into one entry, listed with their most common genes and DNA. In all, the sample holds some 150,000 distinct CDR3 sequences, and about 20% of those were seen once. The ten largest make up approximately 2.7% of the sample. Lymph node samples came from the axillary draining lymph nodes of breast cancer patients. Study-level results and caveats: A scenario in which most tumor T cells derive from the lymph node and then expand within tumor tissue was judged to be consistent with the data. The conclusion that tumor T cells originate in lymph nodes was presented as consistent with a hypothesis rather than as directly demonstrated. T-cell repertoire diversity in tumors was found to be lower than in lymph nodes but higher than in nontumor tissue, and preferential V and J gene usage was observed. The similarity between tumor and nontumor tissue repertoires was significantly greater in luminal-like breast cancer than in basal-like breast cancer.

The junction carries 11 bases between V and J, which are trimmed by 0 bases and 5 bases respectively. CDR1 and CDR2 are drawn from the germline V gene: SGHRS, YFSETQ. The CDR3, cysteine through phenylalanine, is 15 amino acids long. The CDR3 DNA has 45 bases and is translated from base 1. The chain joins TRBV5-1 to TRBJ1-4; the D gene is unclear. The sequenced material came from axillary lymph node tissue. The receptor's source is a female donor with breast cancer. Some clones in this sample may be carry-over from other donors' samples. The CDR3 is CASSLALTNNEKLFF. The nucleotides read TGCGCCAGCAGCTTGGCCTTGACCAACAATGAAAAACTGTTTTTT.